This T cell receptor beta chain was sequenced in a study of OX40 agonist ivuxolimab in advanced cancers. This clone was detected a few times. Germline lookup yields CDR1 MGHDK and CDR2 SYGVNS. The V end lost 6 bases, the J end lost 2 bases, and 7 bases lay between the germline ends. This CDR3 region has 12 residues. Libraries were prepared by immunoSEQ multiplex PCR; TCRdb keeps only in-frame clonotypes and omits some of them. The data show about 90,000 clones, under 95% seen once. The receptor comes from an adult with an advanced solid tumor such as melanoma, head and neck, liver or kidney cancer. This chain connects TRBV25-1 to TRBJ1-2; D gene unclear. Material: CD4+ or CD8+ T cells sorted from blood, obtained in a trial of the OX40 agonist ivuxolimab. This chain's CDR3 is CASRPGNYGYTF. The CDR3 DNA reads TGTGCCAGCAGGCCGGGGAACTATGGCTACACCTTC.